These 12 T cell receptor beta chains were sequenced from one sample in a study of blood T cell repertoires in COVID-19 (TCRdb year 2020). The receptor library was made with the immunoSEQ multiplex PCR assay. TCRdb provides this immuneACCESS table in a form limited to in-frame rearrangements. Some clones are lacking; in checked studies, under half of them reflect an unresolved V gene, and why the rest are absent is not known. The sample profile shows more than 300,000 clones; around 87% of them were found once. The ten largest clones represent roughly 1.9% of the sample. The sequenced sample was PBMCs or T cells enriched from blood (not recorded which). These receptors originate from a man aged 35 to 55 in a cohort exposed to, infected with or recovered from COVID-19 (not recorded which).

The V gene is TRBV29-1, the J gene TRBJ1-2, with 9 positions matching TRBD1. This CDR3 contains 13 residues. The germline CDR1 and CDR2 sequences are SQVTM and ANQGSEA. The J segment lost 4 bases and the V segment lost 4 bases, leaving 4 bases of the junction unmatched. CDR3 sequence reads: CSVGTGALYGYTF. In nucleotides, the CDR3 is TGCAGCGTTGGGACAGGGGCCCTCTATGGCTACACCTTC.

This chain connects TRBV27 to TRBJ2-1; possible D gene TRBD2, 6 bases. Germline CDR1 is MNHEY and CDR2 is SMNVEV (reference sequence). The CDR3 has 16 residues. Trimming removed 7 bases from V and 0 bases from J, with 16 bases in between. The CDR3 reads CASNGGGNYSYNEQFF. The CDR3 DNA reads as TGTGCCAGCAACGGAGGAGGGAACTACTCCTACAATGAGCAGTTCTTC.

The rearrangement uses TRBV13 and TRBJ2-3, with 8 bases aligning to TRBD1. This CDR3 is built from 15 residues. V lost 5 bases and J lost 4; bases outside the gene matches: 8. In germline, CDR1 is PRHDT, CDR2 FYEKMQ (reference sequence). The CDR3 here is CASSPRTGYADTQYF. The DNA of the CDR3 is TGTGCCAGCAGCCCTCGGACAGGGTACGCAGATACGCAGTATTTT.

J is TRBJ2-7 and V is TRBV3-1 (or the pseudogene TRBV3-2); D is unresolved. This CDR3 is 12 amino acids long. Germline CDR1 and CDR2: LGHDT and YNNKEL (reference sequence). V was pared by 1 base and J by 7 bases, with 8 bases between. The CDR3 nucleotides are TGTGCCAGCAGCCAAGCCCAGACAGAGCAGTACTTC. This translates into CASSQAQTEQYF.

The CDR3, as DNA: TGTGCCAGTCAAACAGGGCTTCAGCCCCAGCATTTT. It is translated as CASQTGLQPQHF. The V gene is TRBV2, the J gene TRBJ1-5, with a tentative D call TRBD1 (6 bases). Germline V gene lookup returns CDR1 SNHLY and CDR2 FYNNEI. V was pared by 9 bases and J by 6 bases, with 12 bases between. The CDR3 has 12 residues.

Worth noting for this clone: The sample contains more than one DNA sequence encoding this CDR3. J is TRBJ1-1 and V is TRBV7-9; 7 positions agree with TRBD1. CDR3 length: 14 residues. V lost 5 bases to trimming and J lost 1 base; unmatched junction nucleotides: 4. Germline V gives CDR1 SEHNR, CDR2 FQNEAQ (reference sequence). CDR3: CASSKGQENTEAFF. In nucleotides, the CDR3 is TGTGCCAGCAGCAAAGGACAGGAGAACACTGAAGCTTTCTTT.

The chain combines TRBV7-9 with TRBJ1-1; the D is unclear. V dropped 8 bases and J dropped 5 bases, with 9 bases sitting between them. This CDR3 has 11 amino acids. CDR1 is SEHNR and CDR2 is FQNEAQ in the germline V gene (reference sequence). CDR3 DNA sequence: TGTGCCAGCTTTCGAGGGACTGAAGCTTTCTTT. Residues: CASFRGTEAFF.

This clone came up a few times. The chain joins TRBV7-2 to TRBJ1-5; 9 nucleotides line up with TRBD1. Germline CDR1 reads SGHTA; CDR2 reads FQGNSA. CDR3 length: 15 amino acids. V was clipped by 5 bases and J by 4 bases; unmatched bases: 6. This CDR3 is CASSVDRGKNQPQHF. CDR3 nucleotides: TGTGCCAGCAGCGTAGACAGGGGGAAGAATCAGCCCCAGCATTTT.

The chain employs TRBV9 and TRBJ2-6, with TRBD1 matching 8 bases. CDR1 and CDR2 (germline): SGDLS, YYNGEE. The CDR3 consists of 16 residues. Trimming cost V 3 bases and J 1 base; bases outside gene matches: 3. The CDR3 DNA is TGTGCCAGCAGCGGAGGACAGGGTTCTGGGGCCAACGTCCTGACTTTC. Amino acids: CASSGGQGSGANVLTF.

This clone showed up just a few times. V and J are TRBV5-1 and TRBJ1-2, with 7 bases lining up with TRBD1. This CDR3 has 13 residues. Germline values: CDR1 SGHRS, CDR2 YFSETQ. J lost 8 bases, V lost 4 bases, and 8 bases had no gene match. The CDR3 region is CASSPTGPQGYTF. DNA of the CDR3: TGCGCCAGCAGCCCGACAGGGCCCCAAGGCTACACCTTC.

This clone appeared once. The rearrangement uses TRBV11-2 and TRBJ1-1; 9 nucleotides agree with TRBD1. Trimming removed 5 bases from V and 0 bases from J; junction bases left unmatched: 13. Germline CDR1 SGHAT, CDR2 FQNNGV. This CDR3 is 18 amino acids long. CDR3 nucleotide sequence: TGTGCCAGCAGCACCCAGACAGGGGGTTGGAGCGTGAACACTGAAGCTTTCTTT. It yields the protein CASSTQTGGWSVNTEAFF.

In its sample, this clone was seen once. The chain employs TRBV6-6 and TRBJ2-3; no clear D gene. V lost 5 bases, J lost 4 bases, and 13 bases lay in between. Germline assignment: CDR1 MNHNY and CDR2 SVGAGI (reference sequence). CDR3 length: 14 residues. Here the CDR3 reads CASSPLGLADTQYF. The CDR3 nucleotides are TGTGCCAGCAGTCCGCTAGGATTAGCAGATACGCAGTATTTT.